What follows are 22 T cell receptor beta chains derived from one specimen sequenced in a study of T cell responses to AZD1222 COVID-19 vaccine. Clones were read by immunoSEQ multiplex PCR, and TCRdb kept only the in-frame ones, dropping some. The sample includes about 140,000 clones, around 88% seen only once; the top ten take nearly 3.5%. The specimen comprised peripheral blood, sampled on day 0 of AZD1222 vaccination. These receptors originate from an adult in good health.

The chain uses TRBV27 and TRBJ1-4; possible D gene TRBD1, 5 bases. In germline, CDR1 is MNHEY, CDR2 SMNVEV (reference sequence). Trimming removed 3 bases from V and 7 bases from J, with 24 bases in between. The CDR3 contains 18 residues. CDR3 sequence: CASSLGRAKALRGEKLFF. The CDR3 DNA sequence: TGTGCCAGCAGTTTGGGCAGGGCCAAGGCACTTAGGGGTGAAAAACTGTTTTTT.

The chain couples TRBV6-2 or TRBV6-3 to TRBJ1-5, with no clear D. The V and J ends lost 5 bases and 1 base respectively, with 12 bases between them. Germline CDR1 reads MNHEY; CDR2 reads SVGEGT. This CDR3 is built from 15 residues. The CDR3: CASSLSGQSNQPQHF. CDR3 in DNA: TGTGCCAGCAGTCTGTCAGGTCAGAGCAATCAGCCCCAGCATTTT.

The rearrangement uses TRBV6-5 and TRBJ1-5; D is undetermined. Per germline, CDR1 MNHEY and CDR2 SVGAGI. V lost 7 bases to trimming and J lost 4 bases, with 8 bases between them. This CDR3 is built from 12 residues. CDR3 protein: CASKNLNQPQHF. The CDR3, as DNA: TGTGCCAGCAAAAATCTGAATCAGCCCCAGCATTTT.

The gene calls are TRBV18 and TRBJ1-4, with D perhaps matching TRBD1 (5 bases). The CDR3 contains 12 residues. CDR1 is KGHSH, CDR2 LQKENI, per germline. Trimming pared 6 bases from V and 8 bases from J, leaving 10 bases between. For the CDR3, the DNA is TGTGCCAGCTCCCTGAGGGACGAAAAACTGTTTTTT. Its protein product is CASSLRDEKLFF.

Turning to this clone: The sample carries other DNA sequences with the same CDR3. The rearrangement links TRBV28 to TRBJ1-3; D not certain. Germline-derived CDR1 and CDR2 are MDHEN and SYDVKM. Between the trimmed V and J ends, which lost 3 bases and 3 bases, there was a span of 3 bases. The CDR3 is 12 amino acids. CDR3 coding DNA: TGTGCCAGCAGTTTCGATGGAAACACCATATATTTT. Amino acids: CASSFDGNTIYF.

This clone was recorded a few times. This sequence joins TRBV6-5 and TRBJ1-2; D call uncertain. Trimming shortened V by 6 bases and J by 2 bases, and 13 bases separated the two germline ends. There are 14 residues in the CDR3. Looked up from germline, CDR1 is MNHEY and CDR2 is SVGAGI. CDR3 in amino acids: CASRESLLNYGYTF. The CDR3 DNA reads as TGTGCCAGCAGGGAGAGTTTACTGAACTATGGCTACACCTTC.

The CDR3 DNA sequence: TGTGCCAGCAGCTCCCAACCGGGACAGGGTTCCCACGAGCAGTACTTC. It translates to CASSSQPGQGSHEQYF. V is TRBV7-2 and J is TRBJ2-7, with TRBD1 matching over 9 bases. Germline trimming cut 4 bases from V and 5 bases from J; bases unmatched to any gene: 12. This CDR3 has 16 amino acids. Germline V gives CDR1 SGHTA, CDR2 FQGNSA.

This chain connects TRBV27 to TRBJ1-5; D unresolved. The germline V and J ends were trimmed by 5 bases and 7 bases, with 15 bases remaining between them. Germline loops: CDR1 MNHEY, CDR2 SMNVEV (reference sequence). This CDR3 comprises 14 residues. CDR3: CASSHSPADQPQHF. The CDR3, as DNA: TGTGCCAGCAGTCATAGCCCCGCGGACCAGCCCCAGCATTTT.

J is TRBJ2-2 and V is TRBV25-1, with D tentatively TRBD1 (6 bases). Germline loops: CDR1 MGHDK, CDR2 SYGVNS. The CDR3 runs to 11 residues. The CDR3 sequence: CAGGHTGELFF. CDR3 DNA sequence: TGTGCAGGGGGACATACCGGGGAGCTGTTTTTT.

The rearrangement joins TRBV13 to TRBJ2-1; 7 bases match TRBD2. With 6 bases clipped from V and 4 bases from J, the junction kept 6 bases outside the gene matches. The CDR3 has 14 amino acids. Looked up from germline, CDR1 is PRHDT and CDR2 is FYEKMQ (reference sequence). In DNA, the CDR3 is TGTGCCAGCAGGTGGAGTAGCGGGTACAATGAGCAGTTCTTC. It codes for CASRWSSGYNEQFF. The whole variable domain, remainder taken from reference TRBV13 and TRBJ2-1, is AAGVIQSPRHLIKEKRETATLKCYPIPRHDTVYWYQQGPGQDPQFLISFYEKMQSDKGSIPDRFSAQQFSDYHSELNMSSLELGDSALYFCASRWSSGYNEQFFGPGTRLTVL.

The gene calls are TRBV19 and TRBJ1-1, with D unclear. Per germline, CDR1 LNHDA and CDR2 SQIVND (reference sequence). This CDR3 is 15 amino acids long. Trimming shortened V by 6 bases and J by 0 bases, and 14 bases separated the two germline ends. The CDR3 nucleotides read TGTGCCAGTAGACAAAGTTTCATTATGAACACTGAAGCTTTCTTT. It translates to CASRQSFIMNTEAFF.

The gene calls are TRBV7-2 and TRBJ1-1, with 8 bases lining up with TRBD1. The CDR3 runs to 14 residues. The V gene's germline CDR1 is SGHTA and CDR2 FQGNSA. The junction had 5 bases not matched to a gene; V was cut back by 3 bases and J by 5 bases. The CDR3 bases are TGTGCCAGCAGCTTCGACAGGGGAGGAACTGAAGCTTTCTTT. It encodes CASSFDRGGTEAFF.

CDR3: CASSFQGSSYNSPLHF. The CDR3 DNA is TGCGCCAGCAGCTTCCAGGGGAGCTCCTATAATTCACCCCTCCACTTT. The chain recombines TRBV5-1 with TRBJ1-6; TRBD1 is a possible D gene (6 bases). CDR3 length: 16 residues. Looked up from germline, CDR1 is SGHRS and CDR2 is YFSETQ. The germline V and J ends were trimmed by 2 bases and 0 bases, with 9 bases remaining between them.

The rearrangement uses TRBV2 and TRBJ1-3; the D is unclear. Trimming took 7 bases from V and 1 from J, leaving 8 bases between them. CDR1 and CDR2 (germline): SNHLY, FYNNEI. This CDR3 is built from 13 residues. The CDR3: CASKRESGNTIYF. The CDR3 region has the DNA TGTGCCAGCAAGAGGGAGTCTGGAAACACCATATATTTT.

This chain links TRBV4-3 with TRBJ1-4; perhaps TRBD1 as D (6 bases). Germline V gives CDR1 LGHNA, CDR2 YSLEER. The V and J ends lost 2 bases and 8 bases respectively, with 15 bases between them. This CDR3 has 15 amino acids. The CDR3: CASSQSRGQGEKLFF. CDR3 sequence (DNA): TGCGCCAGCAGCCAAAGTAGGGGTCAGGGGGAAAAACTGTTTTTT.

This sequence joins TRBV7-8 and TRBJ2-7; TRBD2 might be the D (6 bases). The CDR3 runs to 14 residues. The V gene lost 5 bases and the J gene lost 0 bases, with 11 bases spanning the gap. Germline values: CDR1 SGHVS, CDR2 FQNEAQ. In DNA form, the CDR3 reads TGTGCCAGCAGCCCGGTAGCGGACTCCTACGAGCAGTACTTC. It translates to CASSPVADSYEQYF. The whole variable domain, remainder taken from reference TRBV7-8 and TRBJ2-7, is GAGVSQSPRYKVAKRGQDVALRCDPISGHVSLFWYQQALGQGPEFLTYFQNEAQLDKSGLPSDRFFAERPEGSVSTLKIQRTQQEDSAVYLCASSPVADSYEQYFGPGTRLTVT.

The chain combines TRBV30 with TRBJ2-7; 9 bases match TRBD2. Germline loops: CDR1 GTSNPN, CDR2 SVGIG (reference sequence). The CDR3 length is 15 residues. With 5 bases clipped from V and 0 bases from J, the junction kept 8 bases outside the gene matches. The CDR3 sequence is CAWSLSGSPSYEQYF. In DNA, the CDR3 is TGTGCCTGGTCCCTTAGCGGGAGCCCCTCCTACGAGCAGTACTTC.

V is TRBV27 and J is TRBJ2-1; tentatively, D is TRBD2 (6 bases). The CDR3 contains 17 residues. V was clipped by 4 bases and J by 4 bases, with 20 bases between them. CDR1 and CDR2 (germline): MNHEY, SMNVEV (reference sequence). CDR3: CASSSHGAAGAYNEQFF. CDR3 nucleotides: TGTGCCAGCAGTTCCCATGGTGCAGCGGGCGCTTACAATGAGCAGTTCTTC.

This chain uses TRBV4-1 with TRBJ2-2; D perhaps matches TRBD2 (6 bases). V dropped 1 base and J dropped 8 bases, with 17 bases sitting between them. CDR1 is MGHRA, CDR2 YSYEKL, per germline. The CDR3 is 16 residues long. As DNA, the CDR3 is TGCGCCAGCAGCCAAGGGTTAAGCGGGCCGAGGGGGGAGCTGTTTTTT. Translation: CASSQGLSGPRGELFF.

The V and J genes are TRBV6-5 and TRBJ2-7, with a possible D match to TRBD2 (6 bases). Germline V CDR1 and CDR2: MNHEY, SVGAGI. The CDR3 length is 13 residues. Trimming shortened V by 8 bases and J by 4 bases, and 15 bases separated the two germline ends. CDR3 bases: TGTGCCAGCGCAGAGGCAGGGAGGTACGAGCAGTACTTC. Residues: CASAEAGRYEQYF.

This rearrangement joins TRBV3-1 (or the pseudogene TRBV3-2) to TRBJ2-7, with D possibly called TRBD1 or TRBD2 (5 bases each). V dropped 1 base and J dropped 3 bases, with 7 bases sitting between them. Germline V lookup: CDR1 LGHDT, CDR2 YNNKEL (reference sequence). This CDR3 has 13 amino acids. CDR3 bases: TGTGCCAGCAGCCAAGGAGGGGACTACGAGCAGTACTTC. Protein sequence: CASSQGGDYEQYF.

J is TRBJ1-2 and V is TRBV12-3 or TRBV12-4, with 7 nucleotides matching TRBD1. The CDR3 sequence is 13 residues long. The ends lost 6 bases at V and 4 bases at J; junction bases unmatched: 5. This CDR3 reads CASSQQGLYGYTF. The CDR3 DNA is TGTGCCAGCAGCCAACAGGGGCTCTATGGCTACACCTTC.